This T cell receptor beta chain appears in the sequencing data of a study of blood T cell repertoires in COVID-19. Study details: From the United States, Italy and Spain came samples of acute and convalescent COVID-19.

Some clones are missing from TCRdb's copy, which holds only in-frame ones; the method was immunoSEQ multiplex PCR. The table includes around 240,000 clones, approximately 83% detected once. Categorization into cohorts depended on clinical history that participants reported. The study counted Cohort 3 donors as recovered given two negative PCRs, clearance, or symptom resolution. The CDR3 is 15 residues long. Germline values: CDR1 SNHLY, CDR2 FYNNEI. Regarding this clone: An end of the junction does not agree with germline; a read error may underlie this.

This receptor was obtained from a woman in her forties or fifties who had recovered from COVID-19. The source material was PBMCs or T cells enriched from blood (not recorded which). This chain uses TRBV2 with TRBJ2-5; 7 bases line up with TRBD2. The CDR3 is CATSGGRAPREPQYF. CDR3 coding DNA: TGTGCCACCAGCGGAGGGAGGGCCCCAAGAGAGCCCCAGTACTTC.